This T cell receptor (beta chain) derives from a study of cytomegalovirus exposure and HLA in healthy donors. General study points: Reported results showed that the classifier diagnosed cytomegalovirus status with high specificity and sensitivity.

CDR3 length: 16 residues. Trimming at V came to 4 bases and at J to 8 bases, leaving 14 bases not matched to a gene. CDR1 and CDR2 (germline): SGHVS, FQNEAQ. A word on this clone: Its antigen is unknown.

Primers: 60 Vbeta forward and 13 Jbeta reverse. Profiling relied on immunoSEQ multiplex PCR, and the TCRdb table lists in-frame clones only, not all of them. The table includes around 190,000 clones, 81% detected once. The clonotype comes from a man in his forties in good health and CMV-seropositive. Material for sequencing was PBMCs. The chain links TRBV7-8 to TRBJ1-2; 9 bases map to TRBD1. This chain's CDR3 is CASSSRGRTGESGYTF. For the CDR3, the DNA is TGTGCCAGCAGCTCGAGGGGACGGACAGGGGAGAGCGGCTACACCTTC.